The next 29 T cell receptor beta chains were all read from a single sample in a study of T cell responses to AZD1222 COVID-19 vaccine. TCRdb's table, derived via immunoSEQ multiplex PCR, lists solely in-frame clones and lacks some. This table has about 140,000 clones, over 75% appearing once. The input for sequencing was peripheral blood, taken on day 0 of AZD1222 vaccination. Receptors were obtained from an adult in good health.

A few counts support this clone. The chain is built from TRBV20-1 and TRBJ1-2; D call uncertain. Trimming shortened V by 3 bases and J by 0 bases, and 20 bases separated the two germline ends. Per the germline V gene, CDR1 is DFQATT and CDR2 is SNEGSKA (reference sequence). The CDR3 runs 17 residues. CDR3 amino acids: CSASGRDRLSTNYGYTF. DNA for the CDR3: TGCAGTGCTAGTGGGCGTGACCGGTTATCCACTAACTATGGCTACACCTTC.

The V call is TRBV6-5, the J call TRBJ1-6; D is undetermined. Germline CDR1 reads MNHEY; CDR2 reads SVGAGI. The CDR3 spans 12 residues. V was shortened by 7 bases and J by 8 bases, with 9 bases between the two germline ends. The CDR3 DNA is TGTGCCAGCACCCCGGGCGATTCACCCCTCCACTTT. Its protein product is CASTPGDSPLHF.

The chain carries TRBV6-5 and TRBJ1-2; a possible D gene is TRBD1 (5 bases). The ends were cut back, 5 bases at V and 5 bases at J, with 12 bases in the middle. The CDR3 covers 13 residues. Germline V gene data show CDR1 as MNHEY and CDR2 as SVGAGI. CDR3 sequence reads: CASSRQPDYGYTF. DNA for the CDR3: TGTGCCAGCAGTCGACAGCCGGATTATGGCTACACCTTC.

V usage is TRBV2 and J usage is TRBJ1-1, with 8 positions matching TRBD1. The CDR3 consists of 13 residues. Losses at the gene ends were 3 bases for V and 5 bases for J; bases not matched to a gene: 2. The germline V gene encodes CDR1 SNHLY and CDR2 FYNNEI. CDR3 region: CASSEWTGTEAFF. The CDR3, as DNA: TGTGCCAGCAGTGAGTGGACAGGGACTGAAGCTTTCTTT.

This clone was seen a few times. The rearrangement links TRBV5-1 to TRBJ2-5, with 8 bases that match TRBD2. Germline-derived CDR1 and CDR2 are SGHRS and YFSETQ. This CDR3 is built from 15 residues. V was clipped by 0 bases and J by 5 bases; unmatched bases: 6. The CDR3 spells CASSLVGLGGETQYF. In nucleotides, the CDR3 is TGCGCCAGCAGCTTGGTGGGACTAGGAGGCGAGACCCAGTACTTC.

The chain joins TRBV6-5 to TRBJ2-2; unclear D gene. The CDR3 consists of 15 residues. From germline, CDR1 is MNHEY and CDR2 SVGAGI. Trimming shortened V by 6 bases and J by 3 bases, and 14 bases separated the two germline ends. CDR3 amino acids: CASRSPGFDTGELFF. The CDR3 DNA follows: TGTGCCAGCAGGTCCCCAGGATTTGACACCGGGGAGCTGTTTTTT.

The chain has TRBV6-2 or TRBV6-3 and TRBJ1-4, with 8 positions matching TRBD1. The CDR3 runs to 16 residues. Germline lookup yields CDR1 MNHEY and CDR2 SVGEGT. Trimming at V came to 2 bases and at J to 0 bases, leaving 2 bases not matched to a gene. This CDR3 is CASSYGTGATNEKLFF. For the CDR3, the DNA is TGTGCCAGCAGTTACGGGACAGGTGCAACTAATGAAAAACTGTTTTTT.

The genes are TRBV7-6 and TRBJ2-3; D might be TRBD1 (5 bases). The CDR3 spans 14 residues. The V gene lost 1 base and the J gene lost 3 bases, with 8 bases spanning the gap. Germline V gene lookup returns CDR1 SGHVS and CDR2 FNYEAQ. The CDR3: CASSLGQGTDTQYF. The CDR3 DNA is TGTGCCAGCAGCTTAGGGCAGGGTACAGATACGCAGTATTTT.

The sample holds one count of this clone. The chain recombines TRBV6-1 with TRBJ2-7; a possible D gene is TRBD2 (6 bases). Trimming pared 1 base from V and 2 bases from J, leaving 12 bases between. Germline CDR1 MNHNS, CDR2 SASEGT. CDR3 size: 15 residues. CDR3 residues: CASSEGGTSTYEQYF. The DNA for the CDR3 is TGTGCCAGCAGTGAAGGCGGGACGAGTACCTACGAGCAGTACTTC.

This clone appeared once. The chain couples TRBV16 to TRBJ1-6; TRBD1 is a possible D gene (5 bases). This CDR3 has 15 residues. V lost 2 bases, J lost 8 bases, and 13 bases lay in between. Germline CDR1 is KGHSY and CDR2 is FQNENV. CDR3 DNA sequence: TGTGCCAGCAGCCAACAACGTCGGGGGTATTCACCCCTCCACTTT. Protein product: CASSQQRRGYSPLHF.

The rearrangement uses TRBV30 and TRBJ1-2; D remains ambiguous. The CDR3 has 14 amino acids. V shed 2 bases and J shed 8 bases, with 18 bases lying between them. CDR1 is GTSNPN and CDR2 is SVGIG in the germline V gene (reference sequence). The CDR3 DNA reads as TGTGCCTGGAGTTGGGTCAGGCCGGGGTTAGGCTACACCTTC. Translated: CAWSWVRPGLGYTF. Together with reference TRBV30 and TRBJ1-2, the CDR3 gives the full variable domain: SQTIHQWPATLVQPVGSPLSLECTVEGTSNPNLYWYRQAAGRGLQLLFYSVGIGQISSEVPQNLSASRPQDRQFILSSKKLLLSDSGFYLCAWSWVRPGLGYTFGSGTRLTVV.

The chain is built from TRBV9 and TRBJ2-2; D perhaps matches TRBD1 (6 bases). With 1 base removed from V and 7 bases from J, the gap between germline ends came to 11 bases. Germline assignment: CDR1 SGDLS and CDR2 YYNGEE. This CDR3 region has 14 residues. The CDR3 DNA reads TGTGCCAGCAGCGTACTAGGGGGTGGCGGGGAGCTGTTTTTT. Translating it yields CASSVLGGGGELFF. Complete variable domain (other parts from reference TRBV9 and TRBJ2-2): DSGVTQTPKHLITATGQRVTLRCSPRSGDLSVYWYQQSLDQGLQFLIQYYNGEERAKGNILERFSAQQFPDLHSELNLSSLELGDSALYFCASSVLGGGGELFFGEGSRLTVL.

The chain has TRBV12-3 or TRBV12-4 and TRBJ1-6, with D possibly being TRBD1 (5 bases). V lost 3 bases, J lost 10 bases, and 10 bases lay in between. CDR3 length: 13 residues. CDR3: CASSLAGRSPLHF. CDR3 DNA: TGTGCCAGCAGTTTGGCAGGGAGATCACCCCTCCACTTT.

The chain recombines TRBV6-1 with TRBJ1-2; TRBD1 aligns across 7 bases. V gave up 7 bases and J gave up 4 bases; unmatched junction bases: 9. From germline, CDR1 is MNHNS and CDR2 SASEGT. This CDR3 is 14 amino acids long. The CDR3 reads CASTAGQMIYGYTF. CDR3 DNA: TGTGCCAGCACGGCGGGACAGATGATCTATGGCTACACCTTC.

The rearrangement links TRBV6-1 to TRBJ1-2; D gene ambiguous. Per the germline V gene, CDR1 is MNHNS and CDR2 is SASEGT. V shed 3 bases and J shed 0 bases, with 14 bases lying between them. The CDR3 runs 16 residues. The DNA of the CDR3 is TGTGCCAGCAGTGAGAGGGAAGTCTGGCCTAACTATGGCTACACCTTC. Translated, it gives CASSEREVWPNYGYTF.

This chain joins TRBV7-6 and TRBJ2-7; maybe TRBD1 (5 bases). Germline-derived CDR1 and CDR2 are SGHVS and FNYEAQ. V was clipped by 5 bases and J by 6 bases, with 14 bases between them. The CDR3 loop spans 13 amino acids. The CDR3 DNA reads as TGTGCCAGCAGCCCTCAAGGGGCCACCGAGCAGTACTTC. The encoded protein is CASSPQGATEQYF.

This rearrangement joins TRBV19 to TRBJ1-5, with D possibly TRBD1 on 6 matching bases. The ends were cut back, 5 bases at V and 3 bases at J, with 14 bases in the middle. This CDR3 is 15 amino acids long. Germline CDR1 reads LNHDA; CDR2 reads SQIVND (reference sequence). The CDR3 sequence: CASSGDTRPNQPQHF. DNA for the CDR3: TGTGCCAGTAGTGGGGACACGCGACCCAATCAGCCCCAGCATTTT.

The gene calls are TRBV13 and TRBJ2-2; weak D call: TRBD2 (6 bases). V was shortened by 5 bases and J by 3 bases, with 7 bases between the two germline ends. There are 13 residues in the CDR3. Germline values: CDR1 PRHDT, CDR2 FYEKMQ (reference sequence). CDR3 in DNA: TGTGCCAGCAGCGGAGGGGACACCGGGGAGCTGTTTTTT. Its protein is CASSGGDTGELFF. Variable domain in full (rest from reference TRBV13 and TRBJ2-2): AAGVIQSPRHLIKEKRETATLKCYPIPRHDTVYWYQQGPGQDPQFLISFYEKMQSDKGSIPDRFSAQQFSDYHSELNMSSLELGDSALYFCASSGGDTGELFFGEGSRLTVL.

For the CDR3, the DNA is TGTGCCAGTAGTATAGCGGACGGGGACCGGCAGCCCCAGCATTTT. This translates into CASSIADGDRQPQHF. The chain has TRBV19 and TRBJ1-5, with D maybe TRBD1 (5 bases). The CDR3 runs 15 residues. Trimming stripped 1 base from V and 7 bases from J, with 14 bases between. Germline CDR1 LNHDA, CDR2 SQIVND (reference sequence).

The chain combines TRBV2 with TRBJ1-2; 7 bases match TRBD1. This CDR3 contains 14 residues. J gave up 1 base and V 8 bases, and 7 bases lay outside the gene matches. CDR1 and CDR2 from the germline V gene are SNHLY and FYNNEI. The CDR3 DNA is TGTGCCAGCCATCCCAACAGGGGTAACTATGGCTACACCTTC. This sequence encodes CASHPNRGNYGYTF.

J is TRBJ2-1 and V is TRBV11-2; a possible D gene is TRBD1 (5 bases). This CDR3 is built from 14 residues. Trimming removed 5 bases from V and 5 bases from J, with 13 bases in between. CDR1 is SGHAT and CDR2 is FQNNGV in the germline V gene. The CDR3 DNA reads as TGTGCCAGCAGCCGTCCGATCAGGGACAATGAGCAGTTCTTC. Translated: CASSRPIRDNEQFF.

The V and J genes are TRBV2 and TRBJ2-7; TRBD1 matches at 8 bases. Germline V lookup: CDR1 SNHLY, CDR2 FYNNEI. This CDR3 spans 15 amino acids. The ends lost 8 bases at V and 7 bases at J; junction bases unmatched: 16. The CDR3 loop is CASLYGTGVILEQYF. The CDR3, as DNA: TGTGCCAGCTTGTACGGGACAGGAGTTATTTTGGAGCAGTACTTC.

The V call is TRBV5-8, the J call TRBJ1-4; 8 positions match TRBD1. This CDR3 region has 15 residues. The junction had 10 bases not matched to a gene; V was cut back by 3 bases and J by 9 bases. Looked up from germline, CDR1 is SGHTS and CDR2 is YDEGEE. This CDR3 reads CASSSPTGDQKKLFF. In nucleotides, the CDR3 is TGTGCCAGCAGCTCACCGACAGGGGATCAAAAAAAACTGTTTTTT.

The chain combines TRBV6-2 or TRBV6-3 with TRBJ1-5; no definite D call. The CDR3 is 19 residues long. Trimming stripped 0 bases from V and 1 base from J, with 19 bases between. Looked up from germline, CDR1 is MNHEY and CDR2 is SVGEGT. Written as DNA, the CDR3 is TGTGCCAGCAGTTACTCGTCGGGAGGGCCATCTTCGAGCAATCAGCCCCAGCATTTT. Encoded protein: CASSYSSGGPSSSNQPQHF.

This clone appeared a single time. The CDR3 protein is CARSLDRERNTEAFF. The DNA for the CDR3 is TGTGCCAGAAGCTTGGACAGGGAACGGAACACTGAAGCTTTCTTT. This chain connects TRBV5-3 to TRBJ1-1; D is possibly TRBD1 (6 bases). TRBV5-3 falls under the ORF class, with uncertain function. There are 15 residues in the CDR3. Trimming took off 0 bases at V and 1 base at J, with 10 bases between the two ends.

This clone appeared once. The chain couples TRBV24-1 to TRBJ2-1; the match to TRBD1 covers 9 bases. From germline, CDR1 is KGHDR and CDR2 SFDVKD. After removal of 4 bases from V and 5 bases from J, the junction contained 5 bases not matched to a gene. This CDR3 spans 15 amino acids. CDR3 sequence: CATSDSGTGHNEQFF. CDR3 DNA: TGTGCCACCAGTGACTCCGGGACAGGGCACAATGAGCAGTTCTTC.

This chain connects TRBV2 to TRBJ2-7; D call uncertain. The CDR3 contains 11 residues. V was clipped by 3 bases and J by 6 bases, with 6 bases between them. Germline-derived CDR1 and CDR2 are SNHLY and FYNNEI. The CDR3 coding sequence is TGTGCCAGCAGTGACCCGCGCGAGCAGTACTTC. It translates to CASSDPREQYF.

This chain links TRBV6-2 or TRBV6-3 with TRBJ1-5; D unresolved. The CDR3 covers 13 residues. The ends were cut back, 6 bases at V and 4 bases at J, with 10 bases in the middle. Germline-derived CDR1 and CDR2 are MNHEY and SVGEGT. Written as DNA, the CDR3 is TGTGCCAGCAGCTTAGGACCGAATCAGCCCCAGCATTTT. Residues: CASSLGPNQPQHF.

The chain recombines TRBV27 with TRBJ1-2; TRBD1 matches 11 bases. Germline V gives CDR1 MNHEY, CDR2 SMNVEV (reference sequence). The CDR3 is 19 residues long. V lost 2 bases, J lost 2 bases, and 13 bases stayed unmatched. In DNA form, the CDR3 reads TGTGCCAGCAGTTTACGGGGGACAGGGGGAAAATACCTCAACTATGGCTACACCTTC. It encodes CASSLRGTGGKYLNYGYTF.